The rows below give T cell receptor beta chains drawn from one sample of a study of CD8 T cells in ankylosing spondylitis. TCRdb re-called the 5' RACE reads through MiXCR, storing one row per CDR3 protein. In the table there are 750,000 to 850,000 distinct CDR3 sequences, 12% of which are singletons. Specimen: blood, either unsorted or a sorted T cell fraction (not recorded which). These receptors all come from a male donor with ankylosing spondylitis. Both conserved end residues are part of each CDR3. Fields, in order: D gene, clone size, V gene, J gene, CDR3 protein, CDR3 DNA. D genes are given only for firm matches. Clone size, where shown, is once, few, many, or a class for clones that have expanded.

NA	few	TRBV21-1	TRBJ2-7	CATRGSFRTTYEQYF	TGTGCCACCAGGGGGTCGTTTCGAACGACTTACGAGCAGTACTTC
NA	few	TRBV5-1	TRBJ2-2	CASSSGQTGELFF	TGCGCCAGCAGCTCGGGTCAAACCGGGGAGCTGTTTTTT
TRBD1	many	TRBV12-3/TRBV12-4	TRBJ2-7	CASSLLGTGTTYEQYF	TGTGCCAGCAGTTTATTGGGGACAGGGACCACATACGAGCAGTACTTC
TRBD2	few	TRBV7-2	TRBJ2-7	CASSRSSRGNYEQYF	TGTGCCAGCAGCCGCAGCTCGCGGGGGAACTACGAGCAGTACTTC
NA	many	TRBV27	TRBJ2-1	CASSLDRLWSSYNEQFF	TGTGCCAGCAGTTTAGATCGGCTCTGGAGCTCCTACAATGAGCAGTTCTTC
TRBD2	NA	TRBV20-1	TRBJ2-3	CSARRTSGSRGTDTQYF	TGCAGTGCTCGGAGGACTAGCGGGAGCAGGGGCACAGATACGCAGTATTTT
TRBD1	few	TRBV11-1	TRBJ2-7	CASSRSTGPYEQYF	TGTGCCAGCAGCCGTTCGACAGGGCCATACGAGCAGTACTTC
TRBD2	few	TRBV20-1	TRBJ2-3	CSAPGGADTQYF	TGCAGTGCCCCGGGGGGGGCAGATACGCAGTATTTT
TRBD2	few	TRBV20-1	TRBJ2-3	CSARSHGGVDTQYF	TGCAGTGCTAGAAGTCATGGGGGGGTGGATACGCAGTATTTT
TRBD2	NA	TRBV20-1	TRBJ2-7	CSARDSGGRALVEQYF	TGCAGTGCTAGAGATAGTGGCGGGAGGGCCCTCGTCGAGCAGTACTTC
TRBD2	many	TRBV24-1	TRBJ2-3	CATSDPGLADYTDTQYF	TGTGCCACCAGTGATCCAGGACTAGCGGACTACACAGATACGCAGTATTTT
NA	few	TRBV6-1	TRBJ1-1	CASRLQGESEAFF	TGTGCCAGCAGACTACAGGGTGAATCTGAAGCTTTCTTT